This TCR beta chain was found in a study of HIV-infected patients and healthy controls. The length of the CDR3 is 15 residues. The V end lost 2 bases, the J end lost 0 bases, and 9 bases lay between the germline ends. Germline assignment: CDR1 WNHNN and CDR2 SYGVQD (reference sequence). TCRdb fed the 5' RACE reads into MiXCR, producing one record per CDR3 protein. The repertoire holds about 64,000 distinct CDR3 sequences, with 15% to 20% as singletons. This clonotype was seen ten or more times. The J gene is TRBJ2-3, the V gene TRBV10-1; maybe TRBD2 (5 bases). Sequenced: CD4+ T cells from blood. This TCR was recovered from a human donor in good health. The DNA of the CDR3 is TGCGCCAGCAGTGAGGTGGGAGAGAGCACAGATACGCAGTATTTT. Translating gives CASSEVGESTDTQYF.